The 18 T cell receptor beta chains reported below all come from one sample, sequenced in a study of tumor-infiltrating lymphocytes in primary liver carcinoma. The researchers obtained blood RNA from unsorted whole blood and also extracted germline DNA. From around 0.5 ug of total RNA, TCR beta-specific cDNA was reverse-transcribed using a constant-region primer. Libraries covering TCR beta were generated through three nested multiplex PCR rounds (using a slightly modified ARM-PCR). The first two PCR rounds used TRBV1-TRBV30 primers with a Cbeta primer, 9 to 10 cycles each. TCRdb re-called the multiplex PCR reads with MiXCR, one entry per CDR3 protein. The data contain hundreds of thousands of distinct CDR3 sequences, 50% to 70% of them singletons. The specimen sequenced was peripheral blood. The source is a man aged 35-49 years with primary liver carcinoma and hepatitis B virus infection.

The sample holds many counts of this clonotype. The rearrangement joins TRBV14 to TRBJ2-7; 13 bases align to TRBD2. The CDR3 spans 14 residues. Germline CDR1 SGHDN, CDR2 FVKESK. V lost 3 bases to trimming and J lost 6 bases; unmatched junction nucleotides: 2. The CDR3 nucleotides read TGTGCCAGCAGCCACCGGACTAGCGGGAGCGAGCAGTACTTC. Encoded protein: CASSHRTSGSEQYF.

The sample holds one count of this clonotype. This chain joins TRBV4-2 and TRBJ2-1, with D maybe TRBD2 (6 bases). The ends were cut back, 7 bases at V and 5 bases at J, with 21 bases in the middle. This CDR3 has 16 residues. Germline V gene sequence: CDR1 LGHNA, CDR2 YNFKEQ. As DNA, the CDR3 is TGTGCCAGCAACCGGACTCGGTCGGGAGCGGACAATGAGCAGTTCTTC. Residues: CASNRTRSGADNEQFF.

Details on this clonotype: The junction departs from germline at one end; a sequencing error may be responsible. The J gene is TRBJ1-4, the V gene TRBV11-2; possibly TRBD1 for D (6 bases). The germline gives CDR1 SGHAT, CDR2 FQNNGV. This CDR3 has 14 residues. This chain's CDR3 is CANSYGQTNEKLLF. Here the CDR3 DNA reads TGTGCCAACAGTTACGGACAGACTAATGAAAAACTGCTTTTT.

The rearrangement links TRBV24-1 to TRBJ2-1; a weak D match, TRBD2 (6 bases). Trimming took off 4 bases at V and 6 bases at J, with 15 bases between the two ends. Germline lookup yields CDR1 KGHDR and CDR2 SFDVKD. CDR3 length: 15 residues. In DNA form, the CDR3 reads TGTGCCACCAGTGACAGGCGGGACTTTAGCAATGAGCAGTTCTTC. Translated, it gives CATSDRRDFSNEQFF.

Turning to this clonotype: Since a much larger clone is just one base distant, this may be a read error. This sequence joins TRBV12-3 or TRBV12-4 and TRBJ1-2; TRBD1 agrees at 8 bases. Trimming at V came to 3 bases and at J to 3 bases, leaving 9 bases not matched to a gene. This CDR3 contains 16 residues. The CDR3 DNA reads TGTGCCAGCAGTTTCCTCTACAGGGGGGCAGACTATGGCTACACCTTC. It yields the protein CASSFLYRGADYGYTF.

About this clonotype itself: Given a much more abundant clone one base away, this may be a read error. This chain connects TRBV24-1 to TRBJ2-5, with D perhaps matching TRBD1 (6 bases). Trimming removed 6 bases at V and 5 bases at J, with 12 bases between. The CDR3 runs 13 residues. The germline V gene has CDR1 KGHDR and CDR2 SFDVKD. The CDR3 DNA follows: TGTGCCACCAGTCCCGGGACAATGGAGACCCAGTACTTC. It is translated as CATSPGTMETQYF.

The chain combines TRBV28 with TRBJ2-5, with a weak D call TRBD1 (5 bases). The CDR3 contains 15 residues. Looked up from germline, CDR1 is MDHEN and CDR2 is SYDVKM. V lost 5 bases and J lost 11, with 24 bases in between. In DNA form, the CDR3 reads TGTGCCAGCAGTCGACGATTGGGGCCAGATTTAACACAGTACTTC. Protein: CASSRRLGPDLTQYF.

Note on this clonotype: One end of the junction fails to match germline, which may point to a read error. The chain couples TRBV24-1 to TRBJ1-5, with no clear D. The germline CDR1 and CDR2 sequences are KGHDR and SFDVKD. The CDR3 runs 14 residues. The CDR3 DNA reads as TGTGCCACCAGTGGAGGGAATAGCAATCAGGCCCAGCATTTT. The encoded protein is CATSGGNSNQAQHF.

This chain links TRBV4-2 with TRBJ2-1, with 12 positions matching TRBD2. The V gene's germline CDR1 is LGHNA and CDR2 YNFKEQ. The ends lost 4 bases at V and 11 bases at J; junction bases unmatched: 12. This CDR3 is 16 amino acids long. CDR3: CASSRDASGRGGQQFF. CDR3 nucleotides: TGTGCCAGCAGCCGAGATGCTAGCGGGAGGGGAGGTCAGCAGTTCTTC.

This clonotype has only one observation. This may stem from a read error, because a much larger clone lies one nucleotide away. The chain employs TRBV6-5 and TRBJ2-7, with D perhaps matching TRBD1 (6 bases). Germline values: CDR1 MNHEY, CDR2 SVGAGI. The CDR3 covers 14 residues. The CDR3 protein is CASSSLRGTYDQYF. The CDR3 coding sequence is TGTGCCAGCAGTTCTCTCAGGGGCACCTACGACCAGTACTTC.

A remark on this clonotype: A much larger clone sits a single nucleotide away, making a read error possible. The DNA is left out, because the CDR3 cannot be placed on it with certainty; the CDR3 is given as TCRdb lists it. The chain is built from TRBV29-1 and TRBJ1-2; TRBD1, the D gene given by the table, was not confirmed from the DNA. The length of the CDR3 is 12 amino acids, counting both ends. The germline gives CDR1 SQVTM, CDR2 ANQGSEA. This CDR3 is CSVGEGAEGYAF.

A word on this clonotype: A junction boundary mismatches the germline segment, possibly from a read error. The rearrangement links TRBV6-1 to TRBJ1-2; D gene ambiguous. Germline loops: CDR1 MNHNS, CDR2 SASEGT. CDR3 size: 13 residues. CDR3 residues: CTSFSVVDYGYTF. In DNA form, the CDR3 reads TGTACCAGCTTTTCGGTTGTAGACTATGGCTACACCTTC.

The rearrangement uses TRBV7-3 and TRBJ2-5; D may correspond to TRBD1 or TRBD2 (5 bases each). Trimming shortened V by 4 bases and J by 10 bases, and 19 bases separated the two germline ends. Germline CDR1 reads SGHTA; CDR2 reads FQGTGA. The CDR3 is 14 residues long. The CDR3 DNA reads TGTGCCAGCAGCTCACAGGAGGCAGGAGGAGACCAGTACTTC. This sequence encodes CASSSQEAGGDQYF. Full variable domain (outside the CDR3, taken from reference TRBV7-3 and TRBJ2-5): GAGVSQTPSNKVTEKGKYVELRCDPISGHTALYWYRQSLGQGPEFLIYFQGTGAADDSGLPNDRFFAVRPEGSVSTLKIQRTERGDSAVYLCASSSQEAGGDQYFGPGTRLLVL.

A few counts support this clonotype. The rearrangement joins TRBV5-1 to TRBJ2-3; TRBD1 matches 8 bases. The CDR3 has 15 amino acids. The V segment lost 1 base and the J segment 6 bases; nucleotides outside the gene matches: 7. From germline, CDR1 is SGHRS and CDR2 YFSETQ. CDR3 in amino acids: CASSLFQGAEDTQYF. The CDR3 DNA sequence: TGCGCCAGCAGCTTGTTTCAGGGGGCGGAGGATACGCAGTATTTT.

CDR3 sequence reads: CVSRGTGSDSPLHF. CDR3 bases: TGTGTCAGTAGGGGGACAGGCAGTGATTCACCCCTCCACTTT. V and J are TRBV6-5 and TRBJ1-6; 8 positions agree with TRBD1. CDR3 length equals 14 residues. CDR1 and CDR2 from the germline V gene are MNHEY and SVGAGI.

With respect to this clonotype: Given the absence of the conserved phenylalanine or tryptophan at the CDR3 end, a read error is likely. The V call is TRBV4-2, the J call TRBJ2-2; no firm D call. The V gene's germline CDR1 is LGHNA and CDR2 YNFKEQ. The CDR3 is 14 residues long. The CDR3 sequence is CAGSQAGVTGELFS. CDR3 sequence (DNA): TGTGCCGGCAGCCAAGCAGGAGTCACCGGGGAGCTGTTTTCT.

This clonotype has a count of ten or more. This chain uses TRBV11-3 with TRBJ2-1, with D tentatively TRBD1 (6 bases). The CDR3 length is 13 residues. Germline V gives CDR1 SGHNT, CDR2 YENEEA. V was cut by 4 bases and J by 8 bases, with 12 bases left in between. CDR3 bases: TGTGCCAGCAGCTCCCAGGGGTCCTATGAGCAGTTCTTC. This codes for CASSSQGSYEQFF.

J is TRBJ2-7 and V is TRBV5-5, with unresolved D. V lost 0 bases and J 6 bases, leaving 7 bases between the germline ends. The CDR3 covers 12 residues. Germline CDR1 and CDR2: SGHKS and YYEKEE (reference sequence). CDR3 amino acids: CASSLGQLEQYF. CDR3 sequence (DNA): TGTGCCAGCAGCTTGGGTCAGCTCGAGCAGTACTTC.